Below, 21 T cell receptor beta chains from the same sample are listed, as sequenced in a study of CD8 T cells in Susac syndrome. With random hexamers, roughly 0.45 to 1 ug RNA was reverse transcribed. A single record per CDR3 protein comes from TCRdb applying MiXCR to the immunoSEQ multiplex PCR reads. The sample records 180,000 or so distinct CDR3 sequences, just under 95% being singletons. The sequenced material came from CD4+ T cells from PBMCs. These receptors came from a human donor in good health.

The chain uses TRBV7-3 and TRBJ2-1, with 7 positions matching TRBD2. V lost 5 bases to trimming and J lost 0 bases; unmatched junction nucleotides: 7. The CDR3 consists of 16 residues. CDR1 SGHTA and CDR2 FQGTGA come from the germline V gene. The CDR3 reads CASSVRLASSYNEQFF. Here the CDR3 DNA reads TGTGCCAGCAGCGTACGACTAGCCAGCTCCTACAATGAGCAGTTCTTC.

The rearrangement links TRBV16 to TRBJ1-1; TRBD1 agrees at 7 bases. The CDR3 has 13 amino acids. V shed 3 bases, J shed 3 bases, and the junction held 1 base outside the gene matches. Germline-derived CDR1 and CDR2 are KGHSY and FQNENV. CDR3 residues: CASSQGTDTEAFF. The CDR3, as DNA: TGTGCCAGCAGCCAGGGGACAGACACTGAAGCTTTCTTT.

The rearrangement uses TRBV20-1 and TRBJ2-3, with 7 bases aligning to TRBD1. This CDR3 contains 14 residues. Germline trimming cut 6 bases from V and 1 base from J; bases unmatched to any gene: 7. Germline V gene sequence: CDR1 DFQATT, CDR2 SNEGSKA (reference sequence). CDR3 nucleotides: TGCAGTGCCCGGTGGACAGGCGGCACAGATACGCAGTATTTT. As protein: CSARWTGGTDTQYF.

The chain carries TRBV24-1 and TRBJ2-1, with TRBD2 identical over 8 bases. The CDR3 contains 16 residues. V trimming: 2 bases; J trimming: 10 bases; junction bases outside the gene matches: 12. Germline-derived CDR1 and CDR2 are KGHDR and SFDVKD. CDR3 protein: CATSDSSGGRLHEQFF. In DNA form, the CDR3 reads TGTGCCACCAGTGATTCCAGCGGGGGCCGCCTACACGAGCAGTTCTTC.

J is TRBJ2-3 and V is TRBV29-1, with D perhaps TRBD1 or TRBD2 (6 bases each). V was cut by 3 bases and J by 6 bases, with 13 bases left in between. Germline V gene data show CDR1 as SQVTM and CDR2 as ANQGSEA. The CDR3 runs 13 residues. This chain's CDR3 is CSVEWQGRDTQYF. The CDR3 DNA reads as TGCAGCGTTGAGTGGCAGGGGAGGGATACGCAGTATTTT.

The chain employs TRBV7-2 and TRBJ1-4, with unresolved D. CDR1 and CDR2 from the germline V gene are SGHTA and FQGNSA. With 1 base removed from V and 8 bases from J, the gap between germline ends came to 5 bases. This CDR3 region has 12 residues. DNA of the CDR3: TGTGCCAGCAGCTTAGGGGGAGAAAAACTGTTTTTT. Translating it yields CASSLGGEKLFF.

This clonotype was picked up one time. V is TRBV15 and J is TRBJ1-5; unclear D gene. V lost 1 base and J 3 bases, leaving 13 bases between the germline ends. The CDR3 totals 16 residues. Germline V gives CDR1 LNHNV, CDR2 YYDKDF (reference sequence). The CDR3 sequence: CATSRVAGNINQPQHF. In DNA form, the CDR3 reads TGTGCCACCAGCAGAGTGGCGGGGAACATCAATCAGCCCCAGCATTTT.

The chain recombines TRBV20-1 with TRBJ2-1; 14 nucleotides match TRBD2. Germline CDR1 is DFQATT and CDR2 is SNEGSKA (reference sequence). V trimming: 6 bases; J trimming: 1 base; junction bases outside the gene matches: 11. The CDR3 is 18 residues long. This CDR3 is CSAPAGTSGGRSYNEQFF. In DNA form, the CDR3 reads TGCAGTGCCCCGGCCGGGACTAGCGGGGGCCGATCCTACAATGAGCAGTTCTTC.

The rearrangement uses TRBV15 and TRBJ2-3, with a tentative D call TRBD2 (6 bases). CDR1 is LNHNV, CDR2 YYDKDF, per germline (reference sequence). The CDR3 is made up of 15 amino acids. Trimming left V 5 bases short and J 4 bases short, with 16 bases between. In DNA, the CDR3 is TGTGCCACCAGCCCCAGGAGGGGACCCCCAGATACGCAGTATTTT. Translated, it gives CATSPRRGPPDTQYF.

This rearrangement joins TRBV20-1 to TRBJ2-1, with D possibly TRBD2 on 5 matching bases. The CDR3 runs to 11 residues. V lost 6 bases and J lost 10, with 13 bases in between. Per the germline V gene, CDR1 is DFQATT and CDR2 is SNEGSKA (reference sequence). In DNA form, the CDR3 reads TGCAGTGCGTCTGGGTTAGCGGAGCAGTTCTTC. It specifies CSASGLAEQFF.

The chain recombines TRBV27 with TRBJ1-1; D is unresolved. Trimming took off 5 bases at V and 2 bases at J, with 12 bases between the two ends. This CDR3 is built from 14 residues. Germline loops: CDR1 MNHEY, CDR2 SMNVEV (reference sequence). CDR3 residues: CASSISIPNTEAFF. In nucleotides, the CDR3 is TGTGCCAGCAGTATCAGTATCCCTAACACTGAAGCTTTCTTT.

The gene calls are TRBV7-9 and TRBJ2-7; D is possibly TRBD2 (5 bases). Germline CDR1 SEHNR, CDR2 FQNEAQ (reference sequence). V was pared by 3 bases and J by 4 bases, with 10 bases between. The CDR3 has 13 amino acids. The CDR3 DNA reads as TGTGCCAGCAGCTTGAGGGTGGAATACGAGCAGTACTTC. Residues: CASSLRVEYEQYF.

This clonotype was detected a few times. The V call is TRBV30, the J call TRBJ2-1; tentatively, D is TRBD2 (5 bases). The germline V and J ends were trimmed by 6 bases and 5 bases, with 11 bases remaining between them. CDR3 length equals 12 residues. The germline V gene has CDR1 GTSNPN and CDR2 SVGIG (reference sequence). The CDR3 here is CACLERDNEQFF. The CDR3, as DNA: TGTGCCTGCCTCGAGAGGGACAATGAGCAGTTCTTC. The full variable domain, rest sourced from reference TRBV30 and TRBJ2-1, is SQTIHQWPATLVQPVGSPLSLECTVEGTSNPNLYWYRQAAGRGLQLLFYSVGIGQISSEVPQNLSASRPQDRQFILSSKKLLLSDSGFYLCACLERDNEQFFGPGTRLTVL.

The chain has TRBV6-2 or TRBV6-3 and TRBJ1-1; D is ambiguous. The CDR3 extends over 11 amino acids. From germline, CDR1 is MNHEY and CDR2 SVGEGT. The ends were cut back, 7 bases at V and 3 bases at J, with 6 bases in the middle. CDR3 region: CASTGDTEAFF. The DNA of the CDR3 is TGTGCCAGCACTGGGGACACTGAAGCTTTCTTT.

This clonotype came up a few times. The chain links TRBV2 to TRBJ2-7; 8 nucleotides line up with TRBD1. The germline V gene encodes CDR1 SNHLY and CDR2 FYNNEI. The CDR3 has 13 amino acids. With V trimmed by 4 bases and J by 3 bases, 2 bases remained unmatched. CDR3 DNA sequence: TGTGCCAGCAGTGTAGACAGGGGCTACGAGCAGTACTTC. Translated, it gives CASSVDRGYEQYF. The full variable domain, rest sourced from reference TRBV2 and TRBJ2-7, is EPEVTQTPSHQVTQMGQEVILRCVPISNHLYFYWYRQILGQKVEFLVSFYNNEISEKSEIFDDQFSVERPDGSNFTLKIRSTKLEDSAMYFCASSVDRGYEQYFGPGTRLTVT.

The chain recombines TRBV7-9 with TRBJ1-6; TRBD1 might be the D (5 bases). This CDR3 has 13 amino acids. The germline V gene encodes CDR1 SEHNR and CDR2 FQNEAQ (reference sequence). The CDR3 nucleotides read TGTGCTACCACGGGGCGCAGGGATTCACCCCTCCACTTT. Its protein product is CATTGRRDSPLHF.

This clonotype has only one observation. This chain connects TRBV11-2 to TRBJ2-7; the D gene is possibly TRBD2 (5 bases). Germline V gene data show CDR1 as SGHAT and CDR2 as FQNNGV. V lost 1 base to trimming and J lost 7 bases, with 17 bases between them. This CDR3 contains 15 residues. The CDR3, as DNA: TGTGCCAGCAGCTTAGGCATTTTGGCCTCGGGGGAGCAGTACTTC. Amino acid sequence: CASSLGILASGEQYF.

The chain recombines TRBV19 with TRBJ1-6; D may be TRBD1 (6 bases). The CDR3 consists of 13 residues. The germline gives CDR1 LNHDA, CDR2 SQIVND (reference sequence). Trimming shortened V by 9 bases and J by 8 bases, and 14 bases separated the two germline ends. CDR3: CASMGAADSPLHF. DNA for the CDR3: TGTGCCAGCATGGGGGCAGCTGATTCACCCCTCCACTTT.

This clonotype was recorded only once. The V and J genes are TRBV28 and TRBJ2-7; 9 nucleotides line up with TRBD1. Trimming at V came to 5 bases and at J to 2 bases, leaving 7 bases not matched to a gene. Germline lookup yields CDR1 MDHEN and CDR2 SYDVKM. CDR3 size: 15 residues. In DNA, the CDR3 is TGTGCCAGCAGTGTTCCGGGACAGGGTACCTACGAGCAGTACTTC. This sequence encodes CASSVPGQGTYEQYF.

The CDR3 nucleotides read TGTGCCAGCAGCCGGTCGTTAGTGGGGGGCGAGCAGTACTTC. It encodes CASSRSLVGGEQYF. The gene calls are TRBV5-6 and TRBJ2-7; TRBD2 might be the D (6 bases). From germline, CDR1 is SGHDT and CDR2 YYEEEE. The CDR3 is 14 residues long. V was shortened by 4 bases and J by 6 bases, with 17 bases between the two germline ends.

The J gene is TRBJ1-1, the V gene TRBV30, with D unresolved. The CDR3 spans 12 residues. V was clipped by 2 bases and J by 4 bases, with 8 bases between them. Germline V lookup: CDR1 GTSNPN, CDR2 SVGIG (reference sequence). CDR3 sequence reads: CAWSTRSTEAFF. The CDR3 DNA follows: TGTGCCTGGAGTACCCGGAGCACTGAAGCTTTCTTT.